This T cell receptor (beta chain) emerged from a study of regulatory T cells. Autoimmunity was present in every CD3G-deficient patient, worse in two. Patients, 2 to 39 years old, had expanded memory T-cell proportions. V was pared by 1 base and J by 5 bases, with 11 bases between. CDR1 is MNHNS and CDR2 is SASEGT in the germline V gene. There are 14 residues in the CDR3. Study-wide results and limits: Regulatory T cells showed the strongest V-J pair restriction and V/J gene skewing among patient repertoires. Patient CD8+ T cells trended toward lower Shannon entropy than controls.

A remark on this clone: Its cognate antigen is unknown.

Amplification used 52 TRBV primers and 13 TRBJ primers. This table comes from immunoSEQ multiplex PCR, and its TCRdb copy is limited to in-frame clones, with some not included. The table records more than 15,000 clones, approximately 92% of them present only once. The chain couples TRBV6-1 to TRBJ1-2; D call uncertain. What was sequenced was CD8+ T cells sorted from blood. This clonotype was sampled from a person aged 18 to 35 with CD3G deficiency. The CDR3 bases are TGTGCCAGCAGTGAAGAACGGCACGGTTATGGCTACACCTTC. It is translated as CASSEERHGYGYTF.